This TCR beta chain comes out of a study of blood T cell repertoires in COVID-19 (dated by TCRdb to the early 2020s). Regarding the research as a whole: The collaborator samples originated in the United States, Italy and Spain and spanned the acute and convalescent phases of COVID-19. The prospective study material was composed of cDNA or gDNA derived from T cells, B-cell-depleted T cells, or PBMCs. The dataset comprised deeply sampled blood TCRbeta repertoires from subjects exposed to, actively infected with, or recovered from COVID-19. The repertoires were made available in a free public database intended to serve as a resource for research on the immune response to SARS-CoV-2. Samples came from the ongoing ImmuneRACE study (first 160 participants) plus 1,254 subjects from 6 global collaborators. A de-identified subject ID, COVID-19 status, age in years and sex were almost always included in the sample metadata. Where HLA class I and class II types were available, the types were taken from metadata supplied by the sample provider, not from assay-based typing. General study outcomes and caveats: Clinical and demographic metadata were provided uncurated, with the amount varying by source and participant.

The CDR3 holds 17 amino acids from the cysteine to the phenylalanine. The kept DNA is CDR3 alone, 51 bases in frame from the first base. The CDR1 and CDR2 encoded by the germline V gene are MNHEY and SVGEGT. Ends trimmed: V by 2 bases, J by 3 bases; bases unmatched to a gene: 1. Each collaborating institution followed its own protocols to collect whole blood in K2EDTA tubes. For TCRbeta analysis, collaborator samples were shipped as frozen whole blood, as isolated PBMCs, or as DNA extracted from either sample type. On this clone itself: Its target antigen remains unknown. Qualities for individual bases were not recorded, and no much larger clone is one base off.

TCRbeta CDR3 regions were amplified from genomic DNA by means of the immunoSEQ Assay, a bias-controlled multiplex PCR. On the study's bioinformatics: The number of nucleated cells in each sample was estimated from the amplification of reference gene primers within the assay. Sequence reads were collapsed and filtered to measure the absolute abundance of every unique TCRbeta CDR3 rearrangement. For each sample, productive Simpson clonality was calculated as the square root of Simpson's diversity index across productive rearrangements. TCRdb took this table from immuneACCESS and kept in-frame rearrangements with V and J called. Such tables lack part of the clones; where checked against another copy, unresolved V genes explain under half of the gap, and the rest is unexplained. The V and J calls and the clone size are those of that table, but D and trimming were determined from the DNA. This sample holds about 88,000 clones; 80% to 90% were observed only once. The top ten constitute over 8.5% of the sample.

This TCR came from a man older than 75 with acute or convalescent COVID-19. This chain is built from TRBV6-2 or TRBV6-3 and TRBJ2-2, and TRBD2 aligns with 15 junction nucleotides. Sequencing input: peripheral blood. The DNA reads TGTGCCAGCAGTTACGGGACTAGCGGGAGGTACACCGGGGAGCTGTTTTTT. It specifies CASSYGTSGRYTGELFF.